The entry below gives a single TCR beta chain sequence along with its context. This specimen belongs to a study of blood T cell repertoires in COVID-19. Overall study: Italy, Spain and the United States were the sources of the convalescent and acute COVID-19 samples.

V lost 5 bases, J lost 4 bases, and 14 bases lay in between. Looked up from germline, CDR1 is SGHTA and CDR2 is FQGNSA. This CDR3 is 14 amino acids long. The authors' processing: Amplified reference gene primers provided the basis for estimating nucleated cell counts. Generated by immunoSEQ multiplex PCR, the TCRdb table keeps only in-frame clones and is missing some. V, J and clone size reflect that table, while D and trimming were determined from the DNA. The sample consists of tens of thousands of clones, about three quarters of them appearing once. The chain uses TRBV7-2 and TRBJ1-1, with D possibly being TRBD1 (5 bases). The TCR originated in a woman at least 80 years old with acute or convalescent COVID-19. The specimen was peripheral blood. The CDR3 spells CASSPGTIVTEAFF. The DNA of the CDR3 is TGTGCCAGCAGCCCCGGGACTATCGTCACTGAAGCTTTCTTT.